Each of the 23 T cell receptor beta chains below was sequenced from the same sample in a study of T cells expressing NK-cell markers. From the 5' RACE reads, TCRdb lists one entry per CDR3 protein and no DNA. The specimen's table records some 140,000 distinct CDR3 sequences. The sequenced sample was blood T cells: a sorted CD56 or NKG2C T cell subset, CD4+ or CD8+ T cells, or bulk PBMC T cells (not recorded which). The receptors were sampled from a woman in her forties or fifties in good health.

The V and J genes are TRBV12-3 or TRBV12-4 and TRBJ2-3; TCRdb's D call, TRBD2, is unchecked because there is no DNA. This CDR3 is built from 17 residues. This CDR3 reads CASSLLAAGGDTDTQYF.

The CDR3 loop is CASSEPTAGLNGYTF. The chain joins TRBV25-1 to TRBJ1-2. The CDR3 consists of 15 residues. Germline CDR1 reads MGHDK; CDR2 reads SYGVNS.

The chain combines TRBV19 with TRBJ2-1; TCRdb designates TRBD1, a call that cannot be tested without DNA. There are 16 residues in the CDR3. In germline, CDR1 is LNHDA, CDR2 SQIVND (reference sequence). The CDR3 protein is CASSIVAGGNYNEQFF.

The chain joins TRBV29-1 to TRBJ2-1; with no DNA, the TCRdb D assignment of TRBD2 cannot be verified. Germline V gene lookup returns CDR1 SQVTM and CDR2 ANQGSEA. The CDR3 totals 11 residues. CDR3 sequence reads: CSLGLPNEQFF.

The gene calls are TRBV6-4 and TRBJ2-3; the D gene TCRdb calls, TRBD1, cannot be checked with no DNA. The CDR3 covers 14 residues. CDR1 and CDR2 from the germline V gene are MRHNA and SNTAGT. The CDR3 sequence: CASSEGGGTDTQYF.

The chain combines TRBV3-1 with TRBJ2-1; the D call of TRBD2 rests on TCRdb alone, since no DNA is present to check it. This CDR3 contains 17 residues. Germline CDR1 reads LGHDT; CDR2 reads YNNKEL (reference sequence). CDR3 sequence: CASSQDAPSGPYNEQFF.

Here the CDR3 reads CASSSDTGELFF. This chain uses TRBV7-2 with TRBJ2-2. CDR1 is SGHTA and CDR2 is FQGNSA in the germline V gene. This CDR3 has 12 residues.

V and J are TRBV11-2 and TRBJ2-1. CDR1 SGHAT and CDR2 FQNNGV come from the germline V gene. This CDR3 region has 17 residues. CDR3 sequence reads: CASSPRPPSSSYNEQFF.

V gene TRBV7-9 combines with J gene TRBJ2-7; the D call of TRBD2 rests on TCRdb alone, since no DNA is present to check it. CDR1 SEHNR and CDR2 FQNEAQ come from the germline V gene (reference sequence). The CDR3 extends over 13 amino acids. The CDR3 protein is CASSSPLESEQYF.

The chain carries TRBV15 and TRBJ1-1; the TCRdb call, TRBD1, lacks DNA for checking. The V gene's germline CDR1 is LNHNV and CDR2 YYDKDF (reference sequence). This CDR3 comprises 14 residues. This CDR3 is CATSYNLGGTTAFF.

The V call is TRBV27, the J call TRBJ1-6. CDR1 and CDR2 from the germline V gene are MNHEY and SMNVEV (reference sequence). The CDR3 has 14 amino acids. The CDR3 here is CASGTINSNSPLHF.

CDR3 in amino acids: CASSLGGSWETQYF. The J gene is TRBJ2-5, the V gene TRBV5-1; TCRdb's D gene call, TRBD2, goes unchecked for lack of DNA. The CDR3 runs 14 residues. CDR1 SGHRS and CDR2 YFSETQ come from the germline V gene.

The V call is TRBV29-1, the J call TRBJ1-3. The germline CDR1 and CDR2 sequences are SQVTM and ANQGSEA. The CDR3 totals 15 residues. The CDR3 loop is CSVEDRPVGGNTIYF. Complete variable domain (other parts from reference TRBV29-1 and TRBJ1-3): SAVISQKPSRDICQRGTSLTIQCQVDSQVTMMFWYRQQPGQSLTLIATANQGSEATYESGFVIDKFPISRPNLTFSTLTVSNMSPEDSSIYLCSVEDRPVGGNTIYFGEGSWLTVV.

The V gene is TRBV10-2, the J gene TRBJ2-3; the D gene TCRdb calls, TRBD2, cannot be checked with no DNA. This CDR3 spans 15 amino acids. Germline loops: CDR1 WSHSY, CDR2 SAAADI. CDR3: CASSAREGDTDTQYF.

The chain uses TRBV7-9 and TRBJ1-4. This CDR3 is built from 15 residues. Germline V gene data show CDR1 as SEHNR and CDR2 as FQNEAQ (reference sequence). CDR3 in amino acids: CASSLSSPINEKLFF. The whole variable domain, remainder taken from reference TRBV7-9 and TRBJ1-4, is DTGVSQNPRHKITKRGQNVTFRCDPISEHNRLYWYRQTLGQGPEFLTYFQNEAQLEKSRLLSDRFSAERPKGSFSTLEIQRTEQGDSAMYLCASSLSSPINEKLFFGSGTQLSVL.

The chain combines TRBV6-1 with TRBJ1-2; the TCRdb D gene call, TRBD1, has no DNA to confirm it. The CDR3 sequence is 13 residues long. Germline CDR1 is MNHNS and CDR2 is SASEGT. The CDR3 sequence is CASSYPSNYGYTF.

The genes are TRBV7-9 and TRBJ2-1. This CDR3 is built from 14 residues. The germline V gene has CDR1 SEHNR and CDR2 FQNEAQ (reference sequence). CDR3: CASSLANSYNEQFF. Based on the CDR3 plus reference TRBV7-9 and TRBJ2-1, the full variable domain is DTGVSQNPRHKITKRGQNVTFRCDPISEHNRLYWYRQTLGQGPEFLTYFQNEAQLEKSRLLSDRFSAERPKGSFSTLEIQRTEQGDSAMYLCASSLANSYNEQFFGPGTRLTVL.

This chain connects TRBV29-1 to TRBJ2-5. Per germline, CDR1 SQVTM and CDR2 ANQGSEA. The CDR3 totals 15 residues. The CDR3 reads CSVEDGVLREETQYF.

The chain links TRBV24-1 to TRBJ2-1; the TCRdb D gene call, TRBD1, has no DNA to confirm it. This CDR3 spans 14 amino acids. Per the germline V gene, CDR1 is KGHDR and CDR2 is SFDVKD. The CDR3 loop reads CATSEWGTPNEQFF.

The chain joins TRBV7-9 to TRBJ2-4; TCRdb returns TRBD2, unconfirmable since there is no DNA. The CDR3 contains 14 residues. The germline gives CDR1 SEHNR, CDR2 FQNEAQ (reference sequence). CDR3 loop: CASSSAETGNIQYF.

This rearrangement joins TRBV19 to TRBJ2-1; lacking DNA, the TRBD2 call made by TCRdb goes unchecked. Germline V gene lookup returns CDR1 LNHDA and CDR2 SQIVND (reference sequence). There are 15 residues in the CDR3. The CDR3 sequence: CASSIGSGFYNEQFF. Together with reference TRBV19 and TRBJ2-1, the CDR3 gives the full variable domain: DGGITQSPKYLFRKEGQNVTLSCEQNLNHDAMYWYRQDPGQGLRLIYYSQIVNDFQKGDIAEGYSVSREKKESFPLTVTSAQKNPTAFYLCASSIGSGFYNEQFFGPGTRLTVL.

The chain employs TRBV7-9 and TRBJ2-1; TCRdb's D gene call, TRBD2, goes unchecked for lack of DNA. The germline V gene has CDR1 SEHNR and CDR2 FQNEAQ (reference sequence). This CDR3 is 14 amino acids long. CDR3 amino acids: CASSWTTNYNEQFF.

V gene TRBV27 combines with J gene TRBJ1-1; TCRdb indicates TRBD1, and absent DNA this call remains unverified. In germline, CDR1 is MNHEY, CDR2 SMNVEV (reference sequence). The CDR3 has 13 amino acids. The CDR3 reads CASSLLGVTEAFF.